This entry lists 3 T cell receptor beta chains sequenced from one sample in a study of cytomegalovirus exposure and HLA in healthy donors. PCR primers comprised 60 Vbeta and 13 Jbeta primers. Produced via immunoSEQ multiplex PCR; TCRdb's table is partial and in-frame only. The sample carries approximately 130,000 clones, approximately 72% recorded once. Sequenced input: PBMCs. These receptor sequences come from a woman aged 45 to 65 in good health and CMV-seropositive.

This clone has more than one count but fewer than ten. The genes are TRBV5-4 and TRBJ2-1; 9 bases line up with TRBD2. CDR1 is SGHNT, CDR2 YYREEE, per germline (reference sequence). The CDR3 covers 15 residues. V shed 2 bases, J shed 2 bases, and the junction held 2 bases outside the gene matches. CDR3 nucleotides: TGTGCCAGCAGCTTTGGACTAGCGACCTACAATGAGCAGTTCTTC. It translates to CASSFGLATYNEQFF.

This chain joins TRBV19 and TRBJ2-1; the D gene is possibly TRBD2 (5 bases). The germline V gene has CDR1 LNHDA and CDR2 SQIVND (reference sequence). There are 16 residues in the CDR3. The V gene lost 0 bases and the J gene lost 3 bases, with 12 bases spanning the gap. CDR3 sequence (DNA): TGTGCCAGTAGTATAGATCTAAGGCGGGTCTACAATGAGCAGTTCTTC. Translated: CASSIDLRRVYNEQFF.

The chain links TRBV18 to TRBJ1-1; perhaps TRBD1 as D (5 bases). This CDR3 comprises 14 residues. Germline values: CDR1 KGHSH, CDR2 LQKENI. The V gene lost 2 bases and the J gene lost 0 bases, with 7 bases spanning the gap. CDR3 loop: CASSPKGMNTEAFF. CDR3 nucleotide sequence: TGTGCCAGCTCACCAAAGGGGATGAACACTGAAGCTTTCTTT.